Here is one TCR beta chain with its context. Its antigen is not identified. Here immunoSEQ multiplex PCR was the method, and the copy in TCRdb shows in-frame clones only, minus some. Among some 80,000 clones listed, about 83% were seen once. The data originate from a study of T cells in localized non-small cell lung cancer. Study outcomes and limitations: A single tumor region was sequenced, leaving heterogeneity possible. With higher T cell density in blood came longer overall survival. In adjacent lung appeared a median around 60 of the top 100 tumor clones. Of the tissues analyzed, uninvolved adjacent lung showed maximal T cell clonality, greater than tumor.

Per germline, CDR1 GTSNPN and CDR2 SVGIG (reference sequence). The CDR3 covers 14 residues. The junction had 11 bases not matched to a gene; V was cut back by 5 bases and J by 8 bases. The TCR sequence derives from a man aged 35 to 69 with stage I lung adenocarcinoma. This chain links TRBV30 with TRBJ2-2; 7 bases are a match to TRBD2. Material: peripheral blood, obtained before any cancer treatment. Here the CDR3 reads CAWQGIGGLGELFF. Written as DNA, the CDR3 is TGTGCCTGGCAGGGTATCGGGGGGTTAGGGGAGCTGTTTTTT.